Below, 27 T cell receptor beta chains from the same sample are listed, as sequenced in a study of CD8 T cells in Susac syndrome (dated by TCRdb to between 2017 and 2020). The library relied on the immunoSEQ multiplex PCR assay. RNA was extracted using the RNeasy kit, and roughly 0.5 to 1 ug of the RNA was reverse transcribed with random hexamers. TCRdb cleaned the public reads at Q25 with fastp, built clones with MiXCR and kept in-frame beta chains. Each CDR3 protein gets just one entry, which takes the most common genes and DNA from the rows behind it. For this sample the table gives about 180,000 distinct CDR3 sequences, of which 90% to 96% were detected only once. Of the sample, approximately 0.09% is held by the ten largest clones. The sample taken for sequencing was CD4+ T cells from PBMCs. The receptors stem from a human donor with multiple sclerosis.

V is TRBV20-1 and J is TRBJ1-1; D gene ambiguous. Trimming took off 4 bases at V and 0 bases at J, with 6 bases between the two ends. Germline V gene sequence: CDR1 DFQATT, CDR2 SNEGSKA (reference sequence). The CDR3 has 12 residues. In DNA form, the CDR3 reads TGCAGTGCTACAAGAGTGAACACTGAAGCTTTCTTT. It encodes CSATRVNTEAFF.

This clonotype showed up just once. The DNA for the CDR3 is TGTGCCAGCAGCCAAGATTACGGGAACTATAATTCACCCCTCCACTTT. It specifies CASSQDYGNYNSPLHF. The V gene is TRBV4-2, the J gene TRBJ1-6; D call uncertain. V was trimmed by 0 bases and J by 3 bases, leaving 9 bases between them. CDR3 length equals 16 residues. Germline CDR1 and CDR2: LGHNA and YNFKEQ.

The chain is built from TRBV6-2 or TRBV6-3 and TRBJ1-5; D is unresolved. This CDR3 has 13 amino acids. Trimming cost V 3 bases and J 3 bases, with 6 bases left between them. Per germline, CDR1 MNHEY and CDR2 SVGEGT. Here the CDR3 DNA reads TGTGCCAGCAGTTATACCAACAATCAGCCCCAGCATTTT. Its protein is CASSYTNNQPQHF.

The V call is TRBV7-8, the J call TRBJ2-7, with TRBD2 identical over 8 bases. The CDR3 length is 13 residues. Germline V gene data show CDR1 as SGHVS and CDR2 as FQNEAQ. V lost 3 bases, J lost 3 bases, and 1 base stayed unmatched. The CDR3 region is CASSFGGDYEQYF. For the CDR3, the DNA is TGTGCCAGCAGCTTCGGGGGGGACTACGAGCAGTACTTC.

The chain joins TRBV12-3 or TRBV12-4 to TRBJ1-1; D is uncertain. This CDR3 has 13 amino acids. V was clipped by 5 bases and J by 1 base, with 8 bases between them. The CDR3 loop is CASSQRGNTEAFF. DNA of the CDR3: TGTGCCAGCAGTCAACGGGGGAACACTGAAGCTTTCTTT.

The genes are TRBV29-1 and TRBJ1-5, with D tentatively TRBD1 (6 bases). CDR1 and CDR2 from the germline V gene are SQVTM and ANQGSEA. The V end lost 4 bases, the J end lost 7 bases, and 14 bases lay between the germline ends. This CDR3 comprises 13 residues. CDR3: CSVAGSTGQPQHF. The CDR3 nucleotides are TGCAGCGTTGCCGGGAGCACAGGGCAGCCCCAGCATTTT.

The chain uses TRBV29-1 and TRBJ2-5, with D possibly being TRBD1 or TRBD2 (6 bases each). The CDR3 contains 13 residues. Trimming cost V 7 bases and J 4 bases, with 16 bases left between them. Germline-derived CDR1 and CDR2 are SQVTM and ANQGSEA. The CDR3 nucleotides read TGCAGCGGTCGGGTACAGGGAGGAGAGACCCAGTACTTC. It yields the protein CSGRVQGGETQYF.

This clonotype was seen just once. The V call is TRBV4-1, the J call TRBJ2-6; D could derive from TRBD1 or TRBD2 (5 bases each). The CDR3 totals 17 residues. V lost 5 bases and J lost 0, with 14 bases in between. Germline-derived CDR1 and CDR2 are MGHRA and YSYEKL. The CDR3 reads CASSSPGRDSGANVLTF. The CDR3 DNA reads TGCGCCAGCAGCTCTCCGGGACGGGACTCTGGGGCCAACGTCCTGACTTTC.

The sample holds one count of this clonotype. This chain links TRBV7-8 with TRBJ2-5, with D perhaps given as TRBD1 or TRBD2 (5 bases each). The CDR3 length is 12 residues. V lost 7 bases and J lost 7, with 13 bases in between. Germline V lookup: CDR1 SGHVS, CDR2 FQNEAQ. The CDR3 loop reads CASTGRLGTQYF. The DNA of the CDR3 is TGTGCCAGCACGGGACGTCTAGGGACCCAGTACTTC.

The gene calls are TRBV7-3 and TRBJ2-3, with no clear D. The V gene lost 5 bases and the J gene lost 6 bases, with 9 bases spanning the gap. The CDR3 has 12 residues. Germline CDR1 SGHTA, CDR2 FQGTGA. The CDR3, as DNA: TGTGCCAGCAGCCTCCCTTCGGATACGCAGTATTTT. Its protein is CASSLPSDTQYF.

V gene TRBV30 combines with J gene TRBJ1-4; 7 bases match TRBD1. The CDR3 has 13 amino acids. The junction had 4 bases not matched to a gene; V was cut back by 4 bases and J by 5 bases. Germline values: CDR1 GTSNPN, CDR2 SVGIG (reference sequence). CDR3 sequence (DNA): TGTGCCTGGACGGGACAGCCGAATGAAAAACTGTTTTTT. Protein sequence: CAWTGQPNEKLFF. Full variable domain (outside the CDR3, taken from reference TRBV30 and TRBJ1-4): SQTIHQWPATLVQPVGSPLSLECTVEGTSNPNLYWYRQAAGRGLQLLFYSVGIGQISSEVPQNLSASRPQDRQFILSSKKLLLSDSGFYLCAWTGQPNEKLFFGSGTQLSVL.

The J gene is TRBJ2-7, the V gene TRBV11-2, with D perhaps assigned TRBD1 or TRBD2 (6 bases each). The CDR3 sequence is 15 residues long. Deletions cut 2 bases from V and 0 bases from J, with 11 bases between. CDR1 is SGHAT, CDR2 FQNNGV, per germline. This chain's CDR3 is CASSLTGASSYEQYF. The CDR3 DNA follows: TGTGCCAGCAGCTTAACGGGGGCCAGCTCCTACGAGCAGTACTTC.

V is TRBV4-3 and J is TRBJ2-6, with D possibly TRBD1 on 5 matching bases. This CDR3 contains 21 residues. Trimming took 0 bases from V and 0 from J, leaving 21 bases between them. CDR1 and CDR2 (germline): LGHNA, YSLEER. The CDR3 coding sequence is TGCGCCAGCAGCCAAGAATATGATCAGGGCTCCCCACCCTCTGGGGCCAACGTCCTGACTTTC. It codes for CASSQEYDQGSPPSGANVLTF.

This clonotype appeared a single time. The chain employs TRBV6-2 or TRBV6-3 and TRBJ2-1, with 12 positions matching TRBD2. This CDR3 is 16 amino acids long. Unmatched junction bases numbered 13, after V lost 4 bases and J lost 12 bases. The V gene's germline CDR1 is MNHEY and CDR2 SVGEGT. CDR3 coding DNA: TGTGCCAGCAGTTCGCTAGCGGGGGGGCCCCGAATTAGGCAGTTCTTC. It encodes CASSSLAGGPRIRQFF.

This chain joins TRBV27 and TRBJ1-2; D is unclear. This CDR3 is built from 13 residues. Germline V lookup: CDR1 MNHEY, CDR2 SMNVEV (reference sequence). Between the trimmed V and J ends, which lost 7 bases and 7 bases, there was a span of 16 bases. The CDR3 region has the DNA TGTGCCAGCAAACACGGTACCGAGTCTGGCTACACCTTC. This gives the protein CASKHGTESGYTF.

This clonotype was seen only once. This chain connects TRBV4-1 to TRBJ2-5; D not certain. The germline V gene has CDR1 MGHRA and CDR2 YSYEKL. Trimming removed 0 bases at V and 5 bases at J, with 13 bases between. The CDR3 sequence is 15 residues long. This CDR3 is CASSQDFSVRETQYF. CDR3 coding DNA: TGCGCCAGCAGCCAAGATTTCAGCGTTCGGGAGACCCAGTACTTC.

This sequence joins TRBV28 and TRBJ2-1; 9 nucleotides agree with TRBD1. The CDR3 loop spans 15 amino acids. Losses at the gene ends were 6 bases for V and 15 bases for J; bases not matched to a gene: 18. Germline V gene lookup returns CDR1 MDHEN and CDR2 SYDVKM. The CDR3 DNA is TGTGCCAGCAGGCCAATTTCGGGGACAGGGTTTTCCCTGTTCTTC. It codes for CASRPISGTGFSLFF.

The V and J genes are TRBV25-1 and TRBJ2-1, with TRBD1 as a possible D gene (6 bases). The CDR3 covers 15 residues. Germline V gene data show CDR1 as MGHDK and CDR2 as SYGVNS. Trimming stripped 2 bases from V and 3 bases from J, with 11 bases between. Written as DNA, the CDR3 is TGTGCCAGCAGTGAAAAGAGACAGGTCTACAATGAGCAGTTCTTC. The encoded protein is CASSEKRQVYNEQFF.

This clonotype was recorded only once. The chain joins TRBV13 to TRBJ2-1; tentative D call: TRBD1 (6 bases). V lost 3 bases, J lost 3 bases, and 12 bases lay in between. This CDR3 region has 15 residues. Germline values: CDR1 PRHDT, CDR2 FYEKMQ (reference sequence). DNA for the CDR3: TGTGCCAGCAGCTTTAATTTACAGGGCTACAATGAGCAGTTCTTC. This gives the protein CASSFNLQGYNEQFF.

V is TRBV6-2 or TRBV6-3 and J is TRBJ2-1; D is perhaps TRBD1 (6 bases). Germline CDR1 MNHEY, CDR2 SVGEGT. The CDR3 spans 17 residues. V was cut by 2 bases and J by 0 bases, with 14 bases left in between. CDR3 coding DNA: TGTGCCAGCAGTTACACCATTACAGGGAGCTCCTACAATGAGCAGTTCTTC. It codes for CASSYTITGSSYNEQFF.

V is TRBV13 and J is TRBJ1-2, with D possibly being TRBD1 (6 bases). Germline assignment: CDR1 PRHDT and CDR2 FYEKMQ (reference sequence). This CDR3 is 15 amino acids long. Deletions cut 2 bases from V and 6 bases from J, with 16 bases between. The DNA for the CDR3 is TGTGCCAGCAGCTTAACACAGGGCGTGTGGGATGGCTACACCTTC. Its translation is CASSLTQGVWDGYTF.

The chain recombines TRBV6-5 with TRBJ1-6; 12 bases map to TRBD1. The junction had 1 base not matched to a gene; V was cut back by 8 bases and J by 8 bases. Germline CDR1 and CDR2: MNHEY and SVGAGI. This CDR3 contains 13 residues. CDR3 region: CASRDRGHSPLHF. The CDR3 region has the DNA TGTGCCAGCCGGGACAGGGGGCATTCACCCCTCCACTTT.

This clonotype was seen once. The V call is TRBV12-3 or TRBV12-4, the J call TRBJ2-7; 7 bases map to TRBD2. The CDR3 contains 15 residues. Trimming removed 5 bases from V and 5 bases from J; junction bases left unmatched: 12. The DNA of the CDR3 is TGTGCCAGCAGTCCCCATACCCCCGGACTAGACGAGCAGTACTTC. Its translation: CASSPHTPGLDEQYF.

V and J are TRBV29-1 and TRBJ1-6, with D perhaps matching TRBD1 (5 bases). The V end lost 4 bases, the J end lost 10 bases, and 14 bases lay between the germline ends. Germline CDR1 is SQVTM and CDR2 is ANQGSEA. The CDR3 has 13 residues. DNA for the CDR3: TGCAGCGTTGCAGAACAGGTGGGATCACCCCTCCACTTT. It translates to CSVAEQVGSPLHF.

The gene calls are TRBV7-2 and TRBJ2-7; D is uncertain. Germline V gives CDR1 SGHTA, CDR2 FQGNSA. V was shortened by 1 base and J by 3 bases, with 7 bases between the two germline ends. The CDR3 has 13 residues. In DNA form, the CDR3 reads TGTGCCAGCAGCTTAGACTCAATCTACGAGCAGTACTTC. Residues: CASSLDSIYEQYF.

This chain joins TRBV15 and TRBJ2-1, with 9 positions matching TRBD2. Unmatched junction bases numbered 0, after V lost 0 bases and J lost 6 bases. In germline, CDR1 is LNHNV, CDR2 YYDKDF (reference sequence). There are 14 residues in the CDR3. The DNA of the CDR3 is TGTGCCACCAGCAGAGAACTAGCGGGCAATGAGCAGTTCTTC. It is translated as CATSRELAGNEQFF.

Written as DNA, the CDR3 is TGTGCCAGCAGTTTAATGATAACCTACGAGCAGTACTTC. It specifies CASSLMITYEQYF. This sequence joins TRBV28 and TRBJ2-7; D unresolved. The CDR3 length is 13 residues. The V end was cut by 2 bases, the J end by 2 bases, with 7 bases between. Germline V gives CDR1 MDHEN, CDR2 SYDVKM.